The entry below gives a single TCR beta chain sequence along with its context. Its antigen is unknown. No clone much larger than this one lies a single base away; base qualities are absent. This entry comes from a study of blood T cell repertoires in COVID-19 (dated by TCRdb to about 2020). Broadly, across the study: Samples from collaborators originated in the United States, Italy and Spain and spanned both the acute and convalescent phases of COVID-19. The samples were drawn from the first 160 participants of the ongoing ImmuneRACE study and from 1,200 or so subjects provided by 6 global collaborators. The sample metadata nearly always contained a de-identified subject ID, COVID-19 status, age in years and sex. The repertoires were released in a freely available public database intended as a resource for research on the immune response to SARS-CoV-2. Subjects who had been exposed to COVID-19, were actively infected with it, or had recovered from it provided the deeply sampled blood TCRbeta repertoires that made up the dataset. The prospective study material was composed of cDNA or gDNA derived from T cells, B-cell-depleted T cells, or PBMCs. Where available, HLA class I and class II types were obtained from metadata supplied by the sample provider rather than from assay-based typing.

The research as a whole found: Clinical and demographic metadata were provided uncurated, with the amount varying by source and participant.

The collaborating institutions used their own protocols to collect whole blood in K2EDTA tubes. For TCRbeta analysis, collaborator samples were shipped as frozen whole blood, as isolated PBMCs, or as DNA extracted from either sample type. For CDR1 and CDR2, the germline V gene lists SQVTM and ANQGSEA. The CDR3, from cysteine to phenylalanine, totals 13 residues. The CDR3 DNA has 39 bases and is translated from base 1. A distance of 16 bases separates the germline ends of V and J, which lose 7 bases and 7 bases respectively. The immunoSEQ Assay, a bias-controlled multiplex PCR, was used to amplify TCRbeta CDR3 regions from genomic DNA. Turning to the authors' computational methods: Within the assay, amplification of reference gene primers was used to estimate how many nucleated cells each sample contained. To quantify the absolute abundance of each unique TCRbeta CDR3 rearrangement, sequence reads were collapsed and filtered. For each sample, productive Simpson clonality was calculated by taking the square root of Simpson's diversity index across productive rearrangements. TCRdb holds this immuneACCESS table with in-frame rearrangements only. Some clones are missing; in checked studies, unresolved V genes explain under half, and the rest has no known cause. V and J calls plus clone size are reproduced from that table; the DNA served to infer D and trimming. In all, the sample holds about 59,000 clones, and 90% of those were seen once. Clones ranked in the top ten supply roughly 15% of the sample.

The chain is made from TRBV29-1 and TRBJ1-4, with TRBD1 tentatively as D gene (5 bases match). This TCR was recovered from a man aged 80 or over with acute or convalescent COVID-19. Material: peripheral blood. The sequence in DNA is TGCAGCGCCCTCTGGGGCGGGGGTGAAAAACTGTTTTTT. The encoded protein is CSALWGGGEKLFF.